This TCR beta chain was captured in a study of T cell repertoires in cytomegalovirus infection. Study details: CMV infection plus the matching HLA type was flagged by public TCR beta signatures.

Study conclusions and caveats: It was HLA-C-restricted CMV-specific TCR beta clonotypes that dominated the response ex vivo. Pooled public TCR beta family frequency picked out CMV carriers with the relevant HLA.

A word on this clonotype: The antigen remains unidentified. At one end the junction does not follow the germline gene, possibly because of a read error.

CDR1 MNHNY and CDR2 SVGAGI come from the germline V gene (reference sequence). The CDR3 covers 18 residues. From the reads, TCRdb called clonotypes with MiXCR, one entry per CDR3 protein. Of more than 150,000 distinct CDR3 sequences in the sample, roughly 18% are singletons; the top ten hold roughly 20%. The sequenced material came from CD8+ T cells from PBMCs. This sequence was found in a human donor in good health (CMV status not recorded). Some clones in this sample may be carry-over from other donors' samples. This chain links TRBV6-6 with TRBJ1-1; 9 nucleotides match TRBD1. The CDR3 loop reads CASSYSPDRGGSNTEAFF. The CDR3 bases are TGTGCCAGTAGTTACTCACCGGACAGGGGCGGATCGAACACTGAAGCTTTCTTT.